The entry below describes one TCR beta chain. The CDR3 has 18 amino acids. The trim removed 4 bases at V and 4 bases at J, leaving 16 bases unmatched. Germline CDR1 reads SGHTA; CDR2 reads FQGNSA. The source of the sample is a study of blood T cell repertoires in COVID-19. In the source study's methods: Estimated nucleated cell counts came from reference gene primer amplification. Profiled with immunoSEQ multiplex PCR; TCRdb holds only in-frame clones, not every one. Clone size and V and J calls were adopted from that table, with D and trimming inferred from the DNA. The sample comprises approximately 75,000 clones, over 80% of which are singletons, and 9.5% to 15% rests with the top ten.

The sequence came from a man between 45 and 60 years old with COVID-19, enrolled during active disease. The chain has TRBV7-2 and TRBJ2-1; 7 nucleotides line up with TRBD2. The sequenced sample was peripheral blood. CDR3 nucleotide sequence: TGTGCCAGCAGCTCCTCTGCTCTTAGCGGGCGGTCATACAATGAGCAGTTCTTC. It specifies CASSSSALSGRSYNEQFF.